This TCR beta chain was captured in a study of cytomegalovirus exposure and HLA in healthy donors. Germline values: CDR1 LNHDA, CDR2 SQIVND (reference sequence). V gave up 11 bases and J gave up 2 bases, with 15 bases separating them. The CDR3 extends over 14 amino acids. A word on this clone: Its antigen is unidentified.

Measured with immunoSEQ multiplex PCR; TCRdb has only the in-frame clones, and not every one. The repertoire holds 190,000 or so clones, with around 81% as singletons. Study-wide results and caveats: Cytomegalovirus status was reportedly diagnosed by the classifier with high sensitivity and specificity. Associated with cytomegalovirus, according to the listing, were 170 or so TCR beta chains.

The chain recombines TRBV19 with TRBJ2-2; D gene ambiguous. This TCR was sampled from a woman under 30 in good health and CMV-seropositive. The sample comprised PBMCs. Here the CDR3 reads CAVSHSLNTGELFF. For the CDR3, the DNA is TGTGCCGTAAGCCACAGCCTCAACACCGGGGAGCTGTTTTTT.